The 13 T cell receptor beta chains below all came from one sample that was sequenced in a study of cytomegalovirus exposure and HLA in healthy donors. The study ran its PCR with 60 Vbeta and 13 Jbeta primers. Sequencing was performed with immunoSEQ multiplex PCR; in TCRdb, only in-frame clones are kept and a portion is missing. The sample shows 120,000 to 150,000 clones, and 1.5% to 2% sits with its ten largest clones. What was sequenced was PBMCs. The receptors come from a woman aged 45-65 years in good health and CMV-seronegative.

The gene calls are TRBV6-1 and TRBJ2-3; 7 bases fit TRBD1. The CDR3 consists of 15 residues. Per germline, CDR1 MNHNS and CDR2 SASEGT. The trim removed 3 bases at V and 6 bases at J, leaving 9 bases unmatched. The CDR3 nucleotides read TGTGCCAGCAGTGACCCTGAGGGGGCCCGGGATACGCAGTATTTT. This gives the protein CASSDPEGARDTQYF.

The DNA of the CDR3 is TGTGCCTGGAGAGGATGGGCCGTTCAAGAGACCCAGTACTTC. Its protein is CAWRGWAVQETQYF. The chain recombines TRBV30 with TRBJ2-5, with D hard to call. The CDR3 runs 14 residues. Germline-derived CDR1 and CDR2 are GTSNPN and SVGIG (reference sequence). The germline V and J ends were trimmed by 3 bases and 2 bases, with 13 bases remaining between them. Full variable domain (outside the CDR3, taken from reference TRBV30 and TRBJ2-5): SQTIHQWPATLVQPVGSPLSLECTVEGTSNPNLYWYRQAAGRGLQLLFYSVGIGQISSEVPQNLSASRPQDRQFILSSKKLLLSDSGFYLCAWRGWAVQETQYFGPGTRLLVL.

The rearrangement links TRBV5-1 to TRBJ2-5; 10 bases align to TRBD2. The germline V gene has CDR1 SGHRS and CDR2 YFSETQ. V dropped 4 bases and J dropped 4; count of bases not matched to a gene: 4. This CDR3 is built from 14 residues. Here the CDR3 DNA reads TGCGCCAGCAGCCCGGGACTAGCGAGAGAGACCCAGTACTTC. This gives the protein CASSPGLARETQYF.

The chain joins TRBV19 to TRBJ2-2; maybe TRBD2 (5 bases). CDR3 length: 12 amino acids. The germline CDR1 and CDR2 sequences are LNHDA and SQIVND (reference sequence). V was trimmed by 7 bases and J by 7 bases, leaving 10 bases between them. Here the CDR3 DNA reads TGTGCCAGTACGGGATATGGCGGGGAGCTGTTTTTT. Its translation: CASTGYGGELFF.

The V and J genes are TRBV2 and TRBJ2-7; D possibly corresponds to TRBD2 (5 bases). Germline V lookup: CDR1 SNHLY, CDR2 FYNNEI. The V end was cut by 7 bases, the J end by 6 bases, with 16 bases between. The CDR3 consists of 13 residues. CDR3 residues: CASTFRRGGEQYF. The CDR3 nucleotides are TGTGCCAGCACCTTCAGGCGAGGAGGCGAGCAGTACTTC.

The chain combines TRBV5-4 with TRBJ1-2, with 7 bases that match TRBD1. The CDR3 contains 14 residues. With V trimmed by 1 base and J by 6 bases, 6 bases remained unmatched. Germline V gives CDR1 SGHNT, CDR2 YYREEE (reference sequence). The CDR3 is CASSLKQGNHGYTF. CDR3 nucleotides: TGTGCCAGCAGCTTGAAACAGGGGAATCATGGCTACACCTTC.

The rearrangement uses TRBV15 and TRBJ1-5; D not resolved. This CDR3 comprises 18 residues. In germline, CDR1 is LNHNV, CDR2 YYDKDF (reference sequence). Deletions cut 0 bases from V and 0 bases from J, with 15 bases between. DNA for the CDR3: TGTGCCACCAGCAGAGATAACAAGGGAGGGTATAGCAATCAGCCCCAGCATTTT. The encoded protein is CATSRDNKGGYSNQPQHF.

The V and J genes are TRBV5-4 and TRBJ1-2, with D maybe TRBD1 (5 bases). CDR3 length: 14 residues. CDR1 and CDR2 (germline): SGHNT, YYREEE (reference sequence). Trimming removed 0 bases from V and 2 bases from J, with 8 bases in between. The CDR3 nucleotides are TGTGCCAGCAGCTTGGGGGCAGGGAACTATGGCTACACCTTC. This gives the protein CASSLGAGNYGYTF.

This chain connects TRBV28 to TRBJ2-1, with 8 bases lining up with TRBD2. The CDR3 covers 14 residues. Germline-derived CDR1 and CDR2 are MDHEN and SYDVKM. The trim removed 6 bases at V and 6 bases at J, leaving 7 bases unmatched. The CDR3 coding sequence is TGTGCCAGCAGCCAACCGGGGGGGAGCAATGAGCAGTTCTTC. The encoded protein is CASSQPGGSNEQFF. Complete variable domain (other parts from reference TRBV28 and TRBJ2-1): DVKVTQSSRYLVKRTGEKVFLECVQDMDHENMFWYRQDPGLGLRLIYFSYDVKMKEKGDIPEGYSVSREKKERFSLILESASTNQTSMYLCASSQPGGSNEQFFGPGTRLTVL.

The chain joins TRBV7-9 to TRBJ2-5; 8 bases align to TRBD2. Per the germline V gene, CDR1 is SEHNR and CDR2 is FQNEAQ (reference sequence). CDR3 length: 16 residues. The junction had 4 bases not matched to a gene; V was cut back by 0 bases and J by 1 base. The DNA of the CDR3 is TGTGCCAGCAGCTTAGCCCAACTAGCGGTCCAAGAGACCCAGTACTTC. It specifies CASSLAQLAVQETQYF.

The chain couples TRBV6-5 to TRBJ2-4, with 9 bases matching TRBD2. The junction had 5 bases not matched to a gene; V was cut back by 6 bases and J by 8 bases. Germline V CDR1 and CDR2: MNHEY, SVGAGI. The CDR3 runs to 13 residues. The CDR3 DNA reads TGTGCCAGCAGCCCCGGACTAGCGTACATTCAGTACTTC. Protein sequence: CASSPGLAYIQYF.

The V call is TRBV27, the J call TRBJ2-7; 7 bases fit TRBD1. CDR3 length: 14 residues. Germline assignment: CDR1 MNHEY and CDR2 SMNVEV (reference sequence). V lost 6 bases to trimming and J lost 1 base; unmatched junction nucleotides: 6. The CDR3, as DNA: TGTGCCAGCAGCCGAGGGGGCCAATCCTACGAGCAGTACTTC. Translated, it gives CASSRGGQSYEQYF.

V usage is TRBV19 and J usage is TRBJ1-5; 9 nucleotides align to TRBD1. V lost 6 bases and J lost 7; bases outside the gene matches: 7. In germline, CDR1 is LNHDA, CDR2 SQIVND (reference sequence). This CDR3 spans 14 amino acids. The CDR3 here is CASSPGQGRQPQHF. The CDR3 nucleotides are TGTGCCAGTAGCCCTGGACAGGGGAGGCAGCCCCAGCATTTT.